These 12 T cell receptor beta chains were all obtained from the same sample, sequenced in a study of T cell responses to AZD1222 COVID-19 vaccine. Clones were read by immunoSEQ multiplex PCR, and TCRdb kept only the in-frame ones, dropping some. The sample carries fewer than 130,000 clones, about four fifths recorded once. The specimen was peripheral blood, collected on day 0 of AZD1222 vaccination. The receptor set was obtained from an adult in good health.

The V and J genes are TRBV7-2 and TRBJ2-5; 15 nucleotides align to TRBD2. The CDR3 has 18 amino acids. The V and J ends lost 1 base and 2 bases, in that order; junction bases with no gene match: 5. Germline loops: CDR1 SGHTA, CDR2 FQGNSA. Written as DNA, the CDR3 is TGTGCCAGCAGCTTAGACCACGGACTAGCGGGGGGGCAAGAGACCCAGTACTTC. Translating gives CASSLDHGLAGGQETQYF.

V and J are TRBV30 and TRBJ1-6, with TRBD1 matching 7 bases. Trimming took 5 bases from V and 2 from J; bases not matched to a gene: 6. Per the germline V gene, CDR1 is GTSNPN and CDR2 is SVGIG (reference sequence). The CDR3 contains 15 residues. This CDR3 is CAWQTGKAYNSPLHF. In DNA, the CDR3 is TGTGCCTGGCAGACAGGGAAGGCCTATAATTCACCCCTCCACTTT.

V and J are TRBV7-8 and TRBJ2-7, with TRBD2 matching over 10 bases. The CDR3 totals 18 residues. From germline, CDR1 is SGHVS and CDR2 FQNEAQ. Germline trimming cut 1 base from V and 0 bases from J; bases unmatched to any gene: 9. The CDR3 sequence is CASSLEGLAGVSSYEQYF. The DNA for the CDR3 is TGTGCCAGCAGCTTAGAGGGTCTAGCGGGGGTCAGCTCCTACGAGCAGTACTTC.

V gene TRBV5-1 combines with J gene TRBJ1-4; TRBD1 is a possible D gene (6 bases). Germline assignment: CDR1 SGHRS and CDR2 YFSETQ. V was pared by 0 bases and J by 8 bases, with 17 bases between. The CDR3 sequence is 16 residues long. CDR3 sequence reads: CASSLATGRGGEKLFF. CDR3 DNA sequence: TGCGCCAGCAGCTTGGCCACAGGGCGAGGGGGAGAAAAACTGTTTTTT.

This chain links TRBV11-2 with TRBJ2-1; D might be TRBD1 (5 bases). Trimming removed 4 bases at V and 7 bases at J, with 14 bases between. The CDR3 runs 14 residues. The germline V gene encodes CDR1 SGHAT and CDR2 FQNNGV. The CDR3 coding sequence is TGTGCCAGCAGCTACCACAGGACCCTTAATGAGCAGTTCTTC. Translating gives CASSYHRTLNEQFF.

The chain employs TRBV7-3 and TRBJ1-1; D may be TRBD1 (5 bases). V gave up 5 bases and J gave up 11 bases, with 18 bases separating them. CDR1 is SGHTA and CDR2 is FQGTGA in the germline V gene. The CDR3 totals 13 residues. CDR3 sequence reads: CASSLGLGTKAFF. For the CDR3, the DNA is TGTGCCAGCAGCCTGGGGCTCGGGACGAAGGCTTTCTTT. The full variable domain, completed using reference TRBV7-3 and TRBJ1-1, is GAGVSQTPSNKVTEKGKYVELRCDPISGHTALYWYRQSLGQGPEFLIYFQGTGAADDSGLPNDRFFAVRPEGSVSTLKIQRTERGDSAVYLCASSLGLGTKAFFGQGTRLTVV.

The rearrangement uses TRBV4-3 and TRBJ2-7, with 9 bases matching TRBD1. This CDR3 contains 15 residues. Unmatched junction bases numbered 4, after V lost 1 base and J lost 3 bases. Germline V lookup: CDR1 LGHNA, CDR2 YSLEER. The CDR3: CASSQAPGQGYEQYF. The CDR3, as DNA: TGCGCCAGCAGCCAAGCGCCGGGACAGGGCTACGAGCAGTACTTC.

This chain joins TRBV6-2 or TRBV6-3 and TRBJ1-5; no definite D call. The CDR3 extends over 15 amino acids. Germline V gives CDR1 MNHEY, CDR2 SVGEGT. Trimming took off 5 bases at V and 2 bases at J, with 13 bases between the two ends. CDR3 nucleotides: TGTGCCAGCAGTCTAGTACCTTGGGGCAATCAGCCCCAGCATTTT. Amino acids: CASSLVPWGNQPQHF.

The chain joins TRBV24-1 to TRBJ2-7; TRBD1 agrees at 9 bases. This CDR3 has 13 residues. CDR1 and CDR2 from the germline V gene are KGHDR and SFDVKD. J gave up 4 bases and V 6 bases, and 3 bases lay outside the gene matches. CDR3 region: CATSRGQGYEQYF. The DNA for the CDR3 is TGTGCCACCAGTCGGGGACAGGGATACGAGCAGTACTTC.

The chain is built from TRBV7-2 and TRBJ2-3; 7 nucleotides agree with TRBD1. The CDR3 totals 17 residues. Germline CDR1 reads SGHTA; CDR2 reads FQGNSA. After removal of 1 base from V and 0 bases from J, the junction contained 7 bases not matched to a gene. DNA of the CDR3: TGTGCCAGCAGCTTAGGCTCCGGGACAGCGAGCACAGATACGCAGTATTTT. As protein: CASSLGSGTASTDTQYF.

This clone was recorded only once. The chain is built from TRBV27 and TRBJ1-2; TRBD1 is a possible D gene (5 bases). Germline lookup yields CDR1 MNHEY and CDR2 SMNVEV (reference sequence). Deletions cut 0 bases from V and 8 bases from J, with 13 bases between. The CDR3 contains 14 residues. The CDR3 sequence is CASSLSRGLGGYTF. DNA for the CDR3: TGTGCCAGCAGTTTATCCCGGGGCTTAGGAGGCTACACCTTC.

About this clone: The sample holds other DNA sequences that translate to the same CDR3. The chain recombines TRBV4-3 with TRBJ2-4; 9 positions agree with TRBD2. V shed 2 bases and J 7 bases; nucleotides not matched to a gene: 3. Germline V gene lookup returns CDR1 LGHNA and CDR2 YSLEER. The CDR3 runs to 14 residues. In nucleotides, the CDR3 is TGCGCCAGCAGCCAACCAGGACTAGCGAACATTCAGTACTTC. It specifies CASSQPGLANIQYF.